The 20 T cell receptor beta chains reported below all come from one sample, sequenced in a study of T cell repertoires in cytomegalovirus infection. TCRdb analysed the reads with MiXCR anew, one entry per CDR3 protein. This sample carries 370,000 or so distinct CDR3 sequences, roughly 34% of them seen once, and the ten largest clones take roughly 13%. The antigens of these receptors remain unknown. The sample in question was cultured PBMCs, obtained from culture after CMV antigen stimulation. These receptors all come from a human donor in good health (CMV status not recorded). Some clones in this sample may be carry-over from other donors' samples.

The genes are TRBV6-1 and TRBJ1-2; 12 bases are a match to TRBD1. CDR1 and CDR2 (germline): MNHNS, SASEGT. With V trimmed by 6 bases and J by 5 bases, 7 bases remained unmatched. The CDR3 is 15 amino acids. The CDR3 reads CASRKPGQGAYGYTF. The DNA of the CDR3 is TGTGCCAGCAGAAAACCGGGACAGGGGGCGTATGGCTACACCTTC.

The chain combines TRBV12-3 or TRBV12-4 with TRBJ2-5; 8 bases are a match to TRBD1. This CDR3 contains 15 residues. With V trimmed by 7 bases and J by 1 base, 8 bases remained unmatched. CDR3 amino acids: CASTLFTGGQETQYF. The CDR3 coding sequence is TGTGCCAGCACCCTCTTTACAGGGGGCCAAGAGACCCAGTACTTC.

CDR3 sequence: CASRTLGEGFYEQFF. The CDR3 coding sequence is TGTGCCAGTAGGACACTGGGGGAGGGCTTTTATGAGCAGTTCTTC. The gene calls are TRBV19 and TRBJ2-1; TRBD2 matches at 7 bases. V shed 6 bases and J 8 bases; nucleotides not matched to a gene: 13. The length of the CDR3 is 15 residues. CDR1 LNHDA and CDR2 SQIVND come from the germline V gene (reference sequence).

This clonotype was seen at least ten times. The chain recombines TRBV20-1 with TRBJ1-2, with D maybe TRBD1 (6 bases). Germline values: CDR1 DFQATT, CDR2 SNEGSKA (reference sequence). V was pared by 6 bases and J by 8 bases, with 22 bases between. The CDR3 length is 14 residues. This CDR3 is CSAGLPGHPPGYTF. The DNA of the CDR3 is TGCAGTGCCGGACTACCGGGACACCCTCCAGGCTACACCTTC.

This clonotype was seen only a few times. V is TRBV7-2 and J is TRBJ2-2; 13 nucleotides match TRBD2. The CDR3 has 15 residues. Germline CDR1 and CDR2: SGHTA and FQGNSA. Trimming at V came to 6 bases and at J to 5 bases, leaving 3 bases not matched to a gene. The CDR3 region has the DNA TGTGCCAGCAGAGGACTAGCGGGAGAAACCGGGGAGCTGTTTTTT. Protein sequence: CASRGLAGETGELFF.

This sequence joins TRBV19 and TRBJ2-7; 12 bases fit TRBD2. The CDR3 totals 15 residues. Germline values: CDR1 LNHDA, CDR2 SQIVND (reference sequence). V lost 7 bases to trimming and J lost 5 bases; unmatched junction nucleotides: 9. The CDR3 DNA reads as TGTGCCAGTACTCCGGGACTAGCGGGTGGGAACGAGCAGTACTTC. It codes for CASTPGLAGGNEQYF.

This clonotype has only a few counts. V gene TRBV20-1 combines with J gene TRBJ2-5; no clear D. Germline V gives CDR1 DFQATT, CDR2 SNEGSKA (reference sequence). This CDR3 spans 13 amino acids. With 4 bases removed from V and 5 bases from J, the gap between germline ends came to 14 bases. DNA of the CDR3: TGCAGTGCTATAAAAGGTGCACCGGAGACCCAGTACTTC. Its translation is CSAIKGAPETQYF.

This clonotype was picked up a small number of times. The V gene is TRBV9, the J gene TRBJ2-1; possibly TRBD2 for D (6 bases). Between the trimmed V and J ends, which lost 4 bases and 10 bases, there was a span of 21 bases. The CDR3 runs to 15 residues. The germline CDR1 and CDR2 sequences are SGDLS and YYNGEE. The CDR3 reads CASSPTDESAGEQFF. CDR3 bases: TGTGCCAGCAGCCCAACGGACGAGTCTGCGGGGGAGCAGTTCTTC.

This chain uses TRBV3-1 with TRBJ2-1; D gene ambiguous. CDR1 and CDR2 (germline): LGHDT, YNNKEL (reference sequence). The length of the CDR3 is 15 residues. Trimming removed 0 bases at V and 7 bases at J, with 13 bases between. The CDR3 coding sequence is TGTGCCAGCAGCCAAGAGATCGACGGAAGGAATGAGCAGTTCTTC. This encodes CASSQEIDGRNEQFF.

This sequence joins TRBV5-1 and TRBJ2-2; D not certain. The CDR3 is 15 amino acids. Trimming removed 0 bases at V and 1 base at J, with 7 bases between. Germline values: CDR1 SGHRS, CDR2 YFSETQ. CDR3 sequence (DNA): TGCGCCAGCAGCTTGGGATCGGGGAACACCGGGGAGCTGTTTTTT. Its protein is CASSLGSGNTGELFF.

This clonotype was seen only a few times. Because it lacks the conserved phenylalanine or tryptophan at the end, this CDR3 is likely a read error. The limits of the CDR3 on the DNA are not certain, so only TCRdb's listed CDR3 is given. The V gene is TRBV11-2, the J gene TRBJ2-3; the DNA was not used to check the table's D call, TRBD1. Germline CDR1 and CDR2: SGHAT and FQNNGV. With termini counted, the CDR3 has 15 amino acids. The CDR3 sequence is CASSPRQSVGQGYNL.

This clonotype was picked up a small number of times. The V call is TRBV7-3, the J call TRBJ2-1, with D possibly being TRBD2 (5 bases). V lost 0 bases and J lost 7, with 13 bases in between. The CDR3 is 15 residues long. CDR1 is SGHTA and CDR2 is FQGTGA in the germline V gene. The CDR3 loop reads CASSLTPGIGNEQFF. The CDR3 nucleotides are TGTGCCAGCAGCTTAACGCCGGGGATTGGGAATGAGCAGTTCTTC.

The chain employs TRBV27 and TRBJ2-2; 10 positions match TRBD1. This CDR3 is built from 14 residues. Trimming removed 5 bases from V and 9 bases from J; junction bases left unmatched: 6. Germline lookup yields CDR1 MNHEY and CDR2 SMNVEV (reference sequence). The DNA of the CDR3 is TGTGCCAGCAGTGCCGGGACAGGGGTCCGGGAGCTGTTTTTT. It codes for CASSAGTGVRELFF.

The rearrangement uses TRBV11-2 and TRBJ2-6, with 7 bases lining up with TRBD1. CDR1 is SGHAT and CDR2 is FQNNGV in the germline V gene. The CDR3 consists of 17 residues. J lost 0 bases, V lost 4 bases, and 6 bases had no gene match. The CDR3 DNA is TGTGCCAGCAGCTCATGGACAGGCCTCTCTGGGGCCAACGTCCTGACTTTC. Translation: CASSSWTGLSGANVLTF.

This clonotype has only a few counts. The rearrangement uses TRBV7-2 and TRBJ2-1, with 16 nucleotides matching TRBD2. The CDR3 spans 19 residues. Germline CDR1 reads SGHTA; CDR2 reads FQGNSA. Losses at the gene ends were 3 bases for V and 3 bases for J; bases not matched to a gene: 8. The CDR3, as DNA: TGTGCCAGCAGCTTCGGGACTAGCGGGAGGGGGGTTCTCTACAATGAGCAGTTCTTC. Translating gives CASSFGTSGRGVLYNEQFF.

The CDR3: CSARGWDGLPGLFF. The CDR3 DNA follows: TGCAGTGCTAGAGGCTGGGATGGGTTACCGGGACTGTTTTTT. The V and J genes are TRBV20-1 and TRBJ1-4; D not certain. V was trimmed by 1 base and J by 13 bases, leaving 19 bases between them. CDR1 and CDR2 from the germline V gene are DFQATT and SNEGSKA (reference sequence). The CDR3 has 14 residues.

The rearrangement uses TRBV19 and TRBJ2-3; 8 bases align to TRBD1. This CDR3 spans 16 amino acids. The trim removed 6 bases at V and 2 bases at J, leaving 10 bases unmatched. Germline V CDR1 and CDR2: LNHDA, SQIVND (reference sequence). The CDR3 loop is CASSEIQGAHTDTQYF. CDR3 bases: TGTGCCAGTAGCGAAATCCAGGGGGCGCACACAGATACGCAGTATTTT.

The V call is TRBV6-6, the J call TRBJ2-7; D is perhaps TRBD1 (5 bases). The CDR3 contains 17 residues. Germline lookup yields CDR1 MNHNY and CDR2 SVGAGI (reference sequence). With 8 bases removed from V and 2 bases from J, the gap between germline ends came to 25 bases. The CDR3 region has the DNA TGTGCCAGCGACTTCGACAGAAGAAGACAGTCGGCCTACGAGCAGTACGTC. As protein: CASDFDRRRQSAYEQYV.

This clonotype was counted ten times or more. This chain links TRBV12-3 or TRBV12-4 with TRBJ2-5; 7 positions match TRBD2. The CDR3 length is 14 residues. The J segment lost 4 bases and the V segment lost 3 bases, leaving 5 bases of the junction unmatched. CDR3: CASSFRAGRETQYF. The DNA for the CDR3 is TGTGCCAGCAGTTTTCGAGCGGGACGAGAGACCCAGTACTTC.

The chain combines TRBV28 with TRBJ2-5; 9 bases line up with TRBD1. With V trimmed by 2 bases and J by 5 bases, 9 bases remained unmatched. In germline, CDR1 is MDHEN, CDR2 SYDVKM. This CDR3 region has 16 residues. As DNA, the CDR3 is TGTGCCAGCAGTTTAGGAACACAGGGGGCACGGGAGACCCAGTACTTC. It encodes CASSLGTQGARETQYF. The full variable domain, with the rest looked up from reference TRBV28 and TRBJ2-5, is DVKVTQSSRYLVKRTGEKVFLECVQDMDHENMFWYRQDPGLGLRLIYFSYDVKMKEKGDIPEGYSVSREKKERFSLILESASTNQTSMYLCASSLGTQGARETQYFGPGTRLLVL.